These T cell receptor beta chains were read from a single sample in a study of blood T cell repertoires in COVID-19. Method: immunoSEQ multiplex PCR; TCRdb's copy keeps in-frame clones and lacks some. The sample has over 140,000 clones; around 80% are singletons. The sequenced material came from peripheral blood. The origin of the receptors is an elderly woman with active or convalescent COVID-19. Each CDR3 is given with its conserved first and last residue. Each record gives: V gene, clone size, J gene, D gene, CDR3 DNA, CDR3 protein. The D gene is left open where the match is weak. Clone sizes are given selectively: once, few, many, or a class where the clone is expanded.

>TRBV5-1|-|TRBJ1-1|TRBD1
TGCGCCAGCAGCTCCAGACAGGGGAATTACATGAACACTGAAGCTTTCTTT
CASSSRQGNYMNTEAFF
>TRBV30|-|TRBJ2-2|-
TGTGCCTGGTACCGGGGGACCGGGGAGCTGTTTTTT
CAWYRGTGELFF
>TRBV9|once|TRBJ2-5|-
TGTGCCAGCAGCGTAGCCGGGGTGGCGGGGCCACTCCAAGAGACCCAGTACTTC
CASSVAGVAGPLQETQYF
>TRBV7-3|-|TRBJ1-3|-
TGTGCCAGCAGCCCGACATCCTCTGGAAACACCATATATTTT
CASSPTSSGNTIYF
>TRBV4-3|-|TRBJ2-1|TRBD2
TGCGCCAGCAGCCAAGAAGCGGGGGACTCCTACAATGAGCAGTTCTTC
CASSQEAGDSYNEQFF
>TRBV7-9|-|TRBJ1-6|TRBD1
TGTGCCAGCAGCTTAGTTCAGGGGGTGGCACCCCTCCACTTT
CASSLVQGVAPLHF
>TRBV6-6|-|TRBJ1-1|-
TGTGCCAGCAGTTACAGGCGGGACACTGAAGCTTTCTTT
CASSYRRDTEAFF
>TRBV11-2|few|TRBJ1-2|-
TGTGCCAGCAGCTTTTCAGGAGGGGTCGGCTATGGCTACACCTTC
CASSFSGGVGYGYTF
>TRBV6-1|few|TRBJ2-7|TRBD1
TGTGCCAGCAGTGAAGATTCAGGACAGGGGTTCGGCGAGCAGTACTTC
CASSEDSGQGFGEQYF
>TRBV29-1|-|TRBJ1-3|-
TGCAGCGCCGGGACTGGAAACACCATATATTTT
CSAGTGNTIYF
>TRBV28|-|TRBJ1-2|TRBD1
TGTGCCAGCGGAAAGGACAGGGATGGCTACACCTTC
CASGKDRDGYTF
>TRBV7-2|-|TRBJ2-5|TRBD1
TGTGCCAGCAGCGCCCTGGGACAGCCTGGAGAGACCCAGTACTTC
CASSALGQPGETQYF
>TRBV11-2|-|TRBJ2-7|-
TGTGCCAGCAGCCCTGACTTTGGGCAGTACTTC
CASSPDFGQYF
>TRBV4-3|-|TRBJ1-6|-
TGCGCCAGCAGCCAAGATAGCCTCCGTTCACCCCTCCACTTT
CASSQDSLRSPLHF
>TRBV19|-|TRBJ2-2|-
TGTGCCAGTAGTATTTTGGGGGGAACCGGGGAGCTGTTTTTT
CASSILGGTGELFF
>TRBV19|-|TRBJ2-7|-
TGTGCCAGTAGTATGGGTCGAGGCGAGCAGTACTTC
CASSMGRGEQYF
>TRBV28|-|TRBJ1-5|-
TGTGCCAGCAGCCTAGGGGGTTATAGCAATCAGCCCCAGCATTTT
CASSLGGYSNQPQHF
>TRBV5-1|-|TRBJ1-1|TRBD1
TGCGCCAGCAGCTTGGGGGGACAGGGTGGTTATTCTGAAGCTTTCTTT
CASSLGGQGGYSEAFF
>TRBV7-8|many|TRBJ1-4|-
TGTGCCAGCAGCACCTACGAGGCAACTAATGAAAAACTGTTTTTT
CASSTYEATNEKLFF
>TRBV30|once|TRBJ2-1|TRBD2
TGTGCCTGGAGCTTTGCGGGGGTAACCTACAATGAGCAGTTCTTC
CAWSFAGVTYNEQFF
>TRBV11-2|-|TRBJ2-7|-
TGTGCCAGCAGCTACTTTGACAGAACCTACGAGCAGTACTTC
CASSYFDRTYEQYF
>TRBV5-5|once|TRBJ1-4|TRBD1
TGTGCCAGCAGCTTGTTAGGGGACAGGCCTAATGAAAAACTGTTTTTT
CASSLLGDRPNEKLFF
>TRBV29-1|many|TRBJ2-2|TRBD1
TGCAGCGGAGGGGACAGGGGAACCGGGGAGCTGTTTTTT
CSGGDRGTGELFF
>TRBV25-1|-|TRBJ1-1|-
TGTGCCAGCATGGGGGGAGCAGCTGAAGCTTTCTTT
CASMGGAAEAFF
>TRBV30|-|TRBJ1-5|-
TGTGCCTGGAGTGAAGGCCAGGGTAGTCAGCCCCAGCATTTT
CAWSEGQGSQPQHF
>TRBV9|few|TRBJ1-3|-
TGTGCCAGCAGCGCACAGGTAGCAGTCTCTGGAAACACCATATATTTT
CASSAQVAVSGNTIYF
>TRBV4-1|-|TRBJ2-3|-
TGCGCCAGCAGAAATCCAGGGCGTACAGATACGCAGTATTTT
CASRNPGRTDTQYF
>TRBV28|once|TRBJ1-1|TRBD1
TGTGCCAGTTTAAACAGCGGGACAGGGAGAGGGAACACTGAAGCTTTCTTT
CASLNSGTGRGNTEAFF
>TRBV6-4|-|TRBJ1-5|-
TGTGCCAGCAGTGACCGGATTAGAACAGCAAATAGCAATCAGCCCCAGCATTTT
CASSDRIRTANSNQPQHF
>TRBV4-1|-|TRBJ2-7|-
TGCGCCAGCAGCCTATTGTTATCACGAGCCACCGACGAGCAGTACTTC
CASSLLLSRATDEQYF
>TRBV4-2|-|TRBJ1-3|-
TGTGCCAGCAGCCAAGAAGCAACCCACTCTGGAAACACCATATATTTT
CASSQEATHSGNTIYF
>TRBV29-1|-|TRBJ1-1|TRBD1
TGCAGCGTTGACGTACGGACAGGGGGTTCGGAAGCTTTCTTT
CSVDVRTGGSEAFF
>TRBV19|few|TRBJ1-5|-
TGTGCCAGTAGGCCGGGGAAGATAACACGGGAGAGCAATCAGCCCCAGCATTTT
CASRPGKITRESNQPQHF
>TRBV28|once|TRBJ1-5|TRBD1
TGTGCCAGCAGACCCCCCCGGGACAGGGTAAAGCCCCAGCATTTT
CASRPPRDRVKPQHF
>TRBV7-2|-|TRBJ1-6|-
TGTGCCAGCAGTACTTTAAGAACTTATAATTCACCCCTCCACTTT
CASSTLRTYNSPLHF
>TRBV30|-|TRBJ1-4|-
TGTGCCTGGAGTCCCCAAAGGGGAAAACTGTTTTTT
CAWSPQRGKLFF
>TRBV6-1|-|TRBJ2-6|TRBD2
TGTGCCAGCAGTGTAATAGCGGGGGGCTCGTCTGGGGCCAACGTCCTGACTTTC
CASSVIAGGSSGANVLTF
>TRBV5-1|-|TRBJ2-1|-
TGCGCCAGCCACACCGGGGTGTCCTACAATGAGCAGTTCTTC
CASHTGVSYNEQFF
>TRBV19|-|TRBJ1-2|-
TGTGCCAGTACCTCCGCGGAGAACTATGGCTACACCTTC
CASTSAENYGYTF
>TRBV18|-|TRBJ2-7|TRBD1
TGTGCCAGCTCACCCCCGGGACAGGGGGGCTACGAGCAGTACTTC
CASSPPGQGGYEQYF
>TRBV2|-|TRBJ1-3|-
TGTGCCAGCAGGTCGGATGCCGAGGACACCATATATTTT
CASRSDAEDTIYF
>TRBV7-2|-|TRBJ1-4|-
TGTGCCAGCAGCCGCAAACAAATCTCAGCGACAACTAATGAAAAACTGTTTTTT
CASSRKQISATTNEKLFF